Listed below are T cell receptor beta chains from one sample, sequenced in a study of CD8+ T cells in alopecia areata. Clones were sequenced by immunoSEQ multiplex PCR, and TCRdb holds only the in-frame ones, with some missing. The sample consists of about 180,000 clones, roughly 46% of them appearing once. Sequenced material: CD8+ T cells sorted from blood, taken at week 52, from a patient treated with tofacitinib. Receptors originate from a human donor with alopecia areata. The CDR3 runs from the conserved cysteine through the conserved F or W. The D gene is left open where the match is weak. Some rows have no size entry. The others give once, few or many, or a class for an expanded clone.

j_call: TRBJ2-1; d_call: TRBD1; clone_size: few; v_call: TRBV7-9; cdr3_aa: CASSPDRGVSDEQFF; cdr3_nt: TGTGCCAGCAGCCCAGACAGGGGAGTCAGCGATGAGCAGTTCTTC
j_call: TRBJ2-7; d_call: .; clone_size: .; v_call: TRBV5-1; cdr3_aa: CASSLSRESTYEQYF; cdr3_nt: TGCGCCAGCAGCCTGAGCAGGGAAAGTACCTACGAGCAGTACTTC
j_call: TRBJ2-2; d_call: .; clone_size: .; v_call: TRBV5-5; cdr3_aa: CASSFDTGELFF; cdr3_nt: TGTGCCAGCAGCTTCGACACCGGGGAGCTGTTTTTT
j_call: TRBJ2-7; d_call: .; clone_size: few; v_call: TRBV7-9; cdr3_aa: CASSPPRVSSYEQYF; cdr3_nt: TGTGCCAGCAGCCCTCCGAGAGTCAGCTCCTACGAGCAGTACTTC
j_call: TRBJ1-2; d_call: .; clone_size: once; v_call: TRBV2; cdr3_aa: CASILYRDDGYTF; cdr3_nt: TGTGCCAGCATCCTTTACAGGGATGATGGCTACACCTTC
j_call: TRBJ1-6; d_call: .; clone_size: .; v_call: TRBV7-9; cdr3_aa: CASSPGGVRSYNSPLHF; cdr3_nt: TGTGCCAGCAGCCCAGGTGGGGTTCGGTCCTATAATTCACCCCTCCACTTT
j_call: TRBJ2-1; d_call: TRBD2; clone_size: .; v_call: TRBV15; cdr3_aa: CATSREQFMGRGNEQFF; cdr3_nt: TGTGCCACCAGCAGAGAACAGTTCATGGGGAGGGGCAATGAGCAGTTCTTC
j_call: TRBJ2-7; d_call: .; clone_size: few; v_call: TRBV30; cdr3_aa: CACREIYEQYF; cdr3_nt: TGTGCCTGCAGGGAGATATACGAGCAGTACTTC
j_call: TRBJ2-2; d_call: .; clone_size: .; v_call: TRBV9; cdr3_aa: CASSARGPTTGELFF; cdr3_nt: TGTGCCAGCAGTGCCCGGGGGCCTACCACCGGGGAGCTGTTTTTT
j_call: TRBJ2-7; d_call: .; clone_size: .; v_call: TRBV18; cdr3_aa: CASSPMTGVPYEQYF; cdr3_nt: TGTGCCAGCTCACCGATGACTGGGGTCCCCTACGAGCAGTACTTC
j_call: TRBJ1-2; d_call: .; clone_size: few; v_call: TRBV4-1; cdr3_aa: CASSQARDWRGYTF; cdr3_nt: TGCGCCAGCAGCCAAGCTAGGGATTGGCGCGGCTACACCTTC
j_call: TRBJ2-7; d_call: .; clone_size: few; v_call: TRBV19; cdr3_aa: CASSGVTYEQYF; cdr3_nt: TGTGCCAGTAGTGGGGTGACCTACGAGCAGTACTTC
j_call: TRBJ2-4; d_call: .; clone_size: few; v_call: TRBV7-9; cdr3_aa: CASSPTGGMDIQYF; cdr3_nt: TGTGCCAGCAGCCCAACTGGGGGGATGGACATTCAGTACTTC
j_call: TRBJ1-1; d_call: .; clone_size: .; v_call: TRBV29-1; cdr3_aa: CSVDEAGWDTEAFF; cdr3_nt: TGCAGCGTTGATGAGGCAGGGTGGGACACTGAAGCTTTCTTT
j_call: TRBJ2-7; d_call: .; clone_size: .; v_call: TRBV27; cdr3_aa: CASSLEQGRVYEQYF; cdr3_nt: TGTGCCAGCAGTTTAGAACAGGGCAGGGTCTACGAGCAGTACTTC
j_call: TRBJ1-2; d_call: .; clone_size: .; v_call: TRBV27; cdr3_aa: CASSLGDNYGYTF; cdr3_nt: TGTGCCAGCAGTTTAGGAGATAACTATGGCTACACCTTC
j_call: TRBJ1-5; d_call: .; clone_size: few; v_call: TRBV4-1; cdr3_aa: CASSQVHLVFGQPQHF; cdr3_nt: TGCGCCAGCAGCCAAGTGCACCTCGTTTTTGGCCAGCCCCAGCATTTT
j_call: TRBJ1-6; d_call: .; clone_size: .; v_call: TRBV4-3; cdr3_aa: CASSQDRWTVNSPLHF; cdr3_nt: TGCGCCAGCAGCCAAGATCGATGGACAGTTAATTCACCCCTCCACTTT
j_call: TRBJ1-5; d_call: .; clone_size: .; v_call: TRBV30; cdr3_aa: CAWNSGAGDQPQHF; cdr3_nt: TGTGCCTGGAATTCCGGGGCAGGGGATCAGCCCCAGCATTTT
j_call: TRBJ1-1; d_call: TRBD1; clone_size: few; v_call: TRBV5-1; cdr3_aa: CASSFQGASTEAFF; cdr3_nt: TGCGCCAGCAGCTTCCAGGGGGCGAGCACTGAAGCTTTCTTT
j_call: TRBJ2-7; d_call: .; clone_size: few; v_call: TRBV7-2; cdr3_aa: CATGPSRVGEQYF; cdr3_nt: TGTGCCACCGGCCCCTCACGGGTGGGGGAGCAGTACTTC
j_call: TRBJ2-5; d_call: .; clone_size: .; v_call: TRBV7-3; cdr3_aa: CASSSSRGETQYF; cdr3_nt: TGTGCCAGCAGCTCATCACGGGGGGAGACCCAGTACTTC
j_call: TRBJ2-6; d_call: .; clone_size: few; v_call: TRBV27; cdr3_aa: CASTGGGANVLTF; cdr3_nt: TGTGCCAGCACGGGTGGCGGGGCCAACGTCCTGACTTTC
j_call: TRBJ2-4; d_call: TRBD2; clone_size: .; v_call: TRBV2; cdr3_aa: CASSDSGGAPKNIQYF; cdr3_nt: TGTGCCAGCAGTGACAGCGGGGGGGCCCCCAAAAACATTCAGTACTTC
j_call: TRBJ2-3; d_call: .; clone_size: .; v_call: TRBV9; cdr3_aa: CASSGGAGQDTQYF; cdr3_nt: TGTGCCAGCAGCGGTGGGGCAGGTCAAGATACGCAGTATTTT
j_call: TRBJ2-1; d_call: .; clone_size: few; v_call: TRBV29-1; cdr3_aa: CSVAPEGGANEQFF; cdr3_nt: TGCAGCGTTGCGCCCGAAGGCGGGGCGAATGAGCAGTTCTTC
j_call: TRBJ2-5; d_call: .; clone_size: .; v_call: TRBV5-1; cdr3_aa: CASSSPRVQETQYF; cdr3_nt: TGCGCCAGCAGCTCCCCCAGAGTCCAAGAGACCCAGTACTTC
j_call: TRBJ1-1; d_call: .; clone_size: few; v_call: TRBV25-1; cdr3_aa: CASRRGDSNTEAFF; cdr3_nt: TGTGCCAGCAGGAGGGGGGATTCGAACACTGAAGCTTTCTTT
j_call: TRBJ2-3; d_call: TRBD1; clone_size: once; v_call: TRBV5-1; cdr3_aa: CASSLADRGDTQYF; cdr3_nt: TGCGCCAGCAGCTTGGCCGACAGGGGGGATACGCAGTATTTT
j_call: TRBJ2-1; d_call: TRBD2; clone_size: few; v_call: TRBV9; cdr3_aa: CASSVVRASGGTNEQFF; cdr3_nt: TGTGCCAGCAGCGTAGTCCGGGCCAGCGGGGGGACTAATGAGCAGTTCTTC
j_call: TRBJ1-2; d_call: TRBD1; clone_size: .; v_call: TRBV27; cdr3_aa: CASSSSTGANYGYTF; cdr3_nt: TGTGCCAGCAGTTCGAGCACAGGGGCCAACTATGGCTACACCTTC
j_call: TRBJ1-6; d_call: .; clone_size: many; v_call: TRBV5-1; cdr3_aa: CASSLAAANSPLHF; cdr3_nt: TGCGCCAGCAGCTTGGCCGCAGCTAATTCACCCCTCCACTTT
j_call: TRBJ2-7; d_call: TRBD2; clone_size: few; v_call: TRBV14; cdr3_aa: CASSQRESYEQYF; cdr3_nt: TGTGCCAGCAGCCAGCGGGAGTCCTACGAGCAGTACTTC
j_call: TRBJ2-7; d_call: .; clone_size: .; v_call: TRBV9; cdr3_aa: CASSVGVSYEQYF; cdr3_nt: TGTGCCAGCAGCGTAGGAGTTTCCTACGAGCAGTACTTC
j_call: TRBJ2-3; d_call: TRBD2; clone_size: .; v_call: TRBV5-6; cdr3_aa: CASSHPAVAGGADTQYF; cdr3_nt: TGTGCCAGCAGCCACCCGGCGGTAGCGGGGGGGGCAGATACGCAGTATTTT
j_call: TRBJ1-1; d_call: .; clone_size: few; v_call: TRBV9; cdr3_aa: CASSVVQGGSTEAFF; cdr3_nt: TGTGCCAGCAGCGTAGTACAGGGCGGGAGCACTGAAGCTTTCTTT
j_call: TRBJ2-7; d_call: .; clone_size: .; v_call: TRBV7-2; cdr3_aa: CASSLSASGSSYEQYF; cdr3_nt: TGTGCCAGCAGCTTAAGTGCGTCAGGGAGCTCCTACGAGCAGTACTTC
j_call: TRBJ2-1; d_call: TRBD2; clone_size: .; v_call: TRBV6-1; cdr3_aa: CASSEIQRGGDEQFF; cdr3_nt: TGTGCCAGCAGTGAAATCCAGCGGGGGGGCGATGAGCAGTTCTTC
j_call: TRBJ1-2; d_call: TRBD1; clone_size: few; v_call: TRBV29-1; cdr3_aa: CSVWTGDSNGGYTF; cdr3_nt: TGCAGCGTGTGGACAGGGGATAGTAATGGTGGCTACACCTTC
j_call: TRBJ2-5; d_call: .; clone_size: .; v_call: TRBV6-1; cdr3_aa: CASMSGEGAQYF; cdr3_nt: TGTGCCAGCATGTCGGGGGAGGGGGCCCAGTACTTC
j_call: TRBJ2-1; d_call: .; clone_size: .; v_call: TRBV5-6; cdr3_aa: CASSLGDNEQFF; cdr3_nt: TGTGCCAGCAGCTTAGGGGACAATGAGCAGTTCTTC
j_call: TRBJ1-1; d_call: .; clone_size: .; v_call: TRBV2; cdr3_aa: CASTKDGWSAFF; cdr3_nt: TGTGCCAGCACAAAGGACGGCTGGTCGGCTTTCTTT
j_call: TRBJ2-2; d_call: .; clone_size: .; v_call: TRBV7-2; cdr3_aa: CASSGAAGELFF; cdr3_nt: TGTGCCAGCAGCGGGGCCGCCGGGGAGCTGTTTTTT
j_call: TRBJ1-4; d_call: .; clone_size: .; v_call: TRBV6-5; cdr3_aa: CASSRGLDEKLFF; cdr3_nt: TGTGCCAGCAGCCGGGGATTAGATGAAAAACTGTTTTTT
j_call: TRBJ2-7; d_call: .; clone_size: once; v_call: TRBV5-6; cdr3_aa: CASAGWTYEQYF; cdr3_nt: TGTGCCAGCGCCGGATGGACCTACGAGCAGTACTTC
j_call: TRBJ2-3; d_call: .; clone_size: once; v_call: TRBV30; cdr3_aa: CAWSVLDGGDTQYF; cdr3_nt: TGTGCCTGGAGTGTACTGGACGGCGGAGATACGCAGTATTTT
j_call: TRBJ1-2; d_call: TRBD1; clone_size: .; v_call: TRBV4-3; cdr3_aa: CASSQDSTGADGYTF; cdr3_nt: TGCGCCAGCAGCCAAGATTCTACAGGGGCAGATGGCTACACCTTC
j_call: TRBJ2-3; d_call: .; clone_size: .; v_call: TRBV9; cdr3_aa: CASTPGGSTDTQYF; cdr3_nt: TGTGCCAGCACCCCAGGGGGGAGCACAGATACGCAGTATTTT
j_call: TRBJ1-6; d_call: .; clone_size: few; v_call: TRBV7-2; cdr3_aa: CASSLAGAYNSPLHF; cdr3_nt: TGTGCCAGCAGCTTAGCAGGGGCATATAATTCACCCCTCCACTTT
j_call: TRBJ2-7; d_call: TRBD2; clone_size: .; v_call: TRBV7-8; cdr3_aa: CASSPWIVAGVKNYEQYF; cdr3_nt: TGTGCCAGCAGCCCTTGGATTGTAGCGGGGGTCAAGAACTACGAGCAGTACTTC
j_call: TRBJ2-5; d_call: TRBD2; clone_size: once; v_call: TRBV11-2; cdr3_aa: CASSLDVSGGQETQYF; cdr3_nt: TGTGCCAGCAGCTTAGATGTTAGCGGGGGACAAGAGACCCAGTACTTC
j_call: TRBJ2-3; d_call: .; clone_size: once; v_call: TRBV25-1; cdr3_aa: CASSPGLLTDTQYF; cdr3_nt: TGTGCCAGCAGCCCGGGACTTCTCACAGATACGCAGTATTTT
j_call: TRBJ2-7; d_call: .; clone_size: .; v_call: TRBV13; cdr3_aa: CASSLGARSSYEQYF; cdr3_nt: TGTGCCAGCAGCTTAGGTGCCAGGAGCTCCTACGAGCAGTACTTC
j_call: TRBJ2-5; d_call: .; clone_size: few; v_call: TRBV7-9; cdr3_aa: CASSFTEETQYF; cdr3_nt: TGTGCCAGCAGCTTTACGGAAGAGACCCAGTACTTC
j_call: TRBJ2-7; d_call: TRBD2; clone_size: .; v_call: TRBV13; cdr3_aa: CASSAALAGGKGEQYF; cdr3_nt: TGTGCCAGCAGCGCGGCCTTAGCGGGGGGGAAGGGCGAGCAGTACTTC
j_call: TRBJ2-3; d_call: .; clone_size: .; v_call: TRBV5-4; cdr3_aa: CASSLAWGTADTQYF; cdr3_nt: TGTGCCAGCAGCTTGGCGTGGGGGACGGCAGATACGCAGTATTTT